Each of the 26 T cell receptor beta chains below was sequenced from the same sample in a study of neoadjuvant anti-PD-1 for oral cavity cancer. Sequencing used immunoSEQ multiplex PCR; TCRdb keeps in-frame clones, though not all of them. The sample carries some 9,500 clones, around 68% recorded once. As to time point: after neoadjuvant nivolumab, at surgical resection. Here the sequenced sample was PBMCs, taken after nivolumab (anti-PD-1) treatment. These receptors were taken from a person between 35 and 79 years old with oral cavity squamous cell carcinoma.

On this clone: Relative to the germline gene, one junction end is altered; a read error may explain this. V and J are TRBV2 and TRBJ2-1, with D tentatively TRBD1 or TRBD2 (6 bases each). From germline, CDR1 is SNHLY and CDR2 FYNNEI. CDR3 length equals 12 residues. CDR3 in amino acids: CASSEAWGAALF. CDR3 sequence (DNA): TGTGCCAGCAGTGAGGCGTGGGGGGCCGCTCTCTTC. The full variable domain, rest sourced from reference TRBV2 and TRBJ2-1, is EPEVTQTPSHQVTQMGQEVILRCVPISNHLYFYWYRQILGQKVEFLVSFYNNEISEKSEIFDDQFSVERPDGSNFTLKIRSTKLEDSAMYFCASSEAWGAALFGPGTRLTVL.

This clone was picked up a small number of times. The chain carries TRBV7-5 and TRBJ2-1. TRBV7-5 is designated a pseudogene. The CDR3 runs to 16 residues. CDR3 in DNA: TGTGTCAGAAGCCCCGGGACCCCACGCCTTTACAATGAGCAGTTCTTC. It specifies CVRSPGTPRLYNEQFF.

J is TRBJ1-4 and V is TRBV19; D not certain. Germline CDR1 LNHDA, CDR2 SQIVND (reference sequence). Deletions cut 5 bases from V and 0 bases from J, with 13 bases between. This CDR3 spans 16 amino acids. The CDR3 reads CASSPRAGTTNEKLFF. DNA for the CDR3: TGTGCCAGTAGTCCCCGGGCGGGGACAACTAATGAAAAACTGTTTTTT.

This clone was detected a few times. J is TRBJ2-2 and V is TRBV4-1; possible D gene TRBD1, 6 bases. This CDR3 is 14 amino acids long. Germline V gives CDR1 MGHRA, CDR2 YSYEKL. Trimming shortened V by 5 bases and J by 5 bases, and 12 bases separated the two germline ends. In DNA, the CDR3 is TGCGCCAGCAGCATGCTAGGACAGACCGGGGAGCTGTTTTTT. This translates into CASSMLGQTGELFF.

CDR3 DNA sequence: TGTGCCAGCAGTGACCGCCGGAGACAGACCAACTACGAGCAGTACTTC. Its protein product is CASSDRRRQTNYEQYF. The chain links TRBV28 to TRBJ2-7, with D tentatively TRBD1 (5 bases). V dropped 5 bases and J dropped 3 bases, with 20 bases sitting between them. CDR1 and CDR2 (germline): MDHEN, SYDVKM. The CDR3 runs 16 residues.

CDR3 DNA: TGTGCCAGCAGCCCGAGGGCAGGGGTGGGCTATGGCTACACCTTC. Amino acids: CASSPRAGVGYGYTF. This rearrangement joins TRBV5-6 to TRBJ1-2; D is perhaps TRBD1 (6 bases). This CDR3 spans 15 amino acids. Germline CDR1 is SGHDT and CDR2 is YYEEEE. V lost 4 bases, J lost 4 bases, and 17 bases lay in between.

The chain carries TRBV10-3 and TRBJ2-7; D unresolved. The germline gives CDR1 ENHRY, CDR2 SYGVKD. The CDR3 covers 14 residues. The germline V and J ends were trimmed by 6 bases and 5 bases, with 17 bases remaining between them. The CDR3 DNA follows: TGTGCCATCAGAGAAGCTGTAGGTAGCCACGAGCAGTACTTC. Translated, it gives CAIREAVGSHEQYF.

This clone occurred once. This rearrangement joins TRBV15 to TRBJ2-1; no reliable D call. The V gene lost 1 base and the J gene lost 6 bases, with 10 bases spanning the gap. This CDR3 has 14 residues. Germline lookup yields CDR1 LNHNV and CDR2 YYDKDF (reference sequence). The chain's CDR3 is CATSRAGSRNEQFF. The DNA for the CDR3 is TGTGCCACCAGCAGAGCCGGGTCTCGCAATGAGCAGTTCTTC.

The chain carries TRBV10-2 and TRBJ1-1; weak D call: TRBD1 (5 bases). V was clipped by 8 bases and J by 4 bases, with 17 bases between them. Looked up from germline, CDR1 is WSHSY and CDR2 is SAAADI. The CDR3 has 14 amino acids. For the CDR3, the DNA is TGCGCCAGCGACCTAGGTTGGGGGAGCACTGAAGCTTTCTTT. It encodes CASDLGWGSTEAFF.

The chain carries TRBV6-1 and TRBJ1-5; D is uncertain. The ends were cut back, 2 bases at V and 5 bases at J, with 13 bases in the middle. CDR1 is MNHNS, CDR2 SASEGT, per germline. CDR3 length: 15 amino acids. DNA for the CDR3: TGTGCCAGCAGTGAATTTGACGGCGGGTATCAGCCCCAGCATTTT. It encodes CASSEFDGGYQPQHF.

The V and J genes are TRBV19 and TRBJ1-1, with D tentatively TRBD1 (5 bases). V was clipped by 3 bases and J by 6 bases, with 17 bases between them. The CDR3 length is 15 residues. Germline V gives CDR1 LNHDA, CDR2 SQIVND (reference sequence). The CDR3 DNA is TGTGCCAGTAGTATCCTACGGGGGGAATTCGCTGAAGCTTTCTTT. This gives the protein CASSILRGEFAEAFF.

The chain recombines TRBV5-5 with TRBJ2-7; D possibly matches TRBD1 or TRBD2 (7 bases each). The V end lost 4 bases, the J end lost 5 bases, and 19 bases lay between the germline ends. CDR1 SGHKS and CDR2 YYEKEE come from the germline V gene (reference sequence). CDR3 size: 15 residues. CDR3 sequence: CASSAATGRVDEQYF. Here the CDR3 DNA reads TGTGCCAGCAGCGCCGCGACAGGGAGGGTAGACGAGCAGTACTTC.

The rearrangement joins TRBV5-1 to TRBJ2-2; TRBD2 matches 9 bases. With V trimmed by 0 bases and J by 9 bases, 21 bases remained unmatched. Germline lookup yields CDR1 SGHRS and CDR2 YFSETQ. The CDR3 length is 20 residues. The CDR3 coding sequence is TGCGCCAGCAGCTTGGGTCTAGCGGGGAGCCTTGGTCGGGGTTCCTGGGAGCTGTTTTTT. Translating it yields CASSLGLAGSLGRGSWELFF.

The V call is TRBV7-9, the J call TRBJ2-1; D is undetermined. The length of the CDR3 is 13 residues. Germline V gene data show CDR1 as SEHNR and CDR2 as FQNEAQ (reference sequence). V shed 7 bases and J shed 6 bases, with 13 bases lying between them. CDR3 residues: CASNAVSGNEQFF. The CDR3 DNA is TGTGCCAGCAATGCAGTATCGGGCAATGAGCAGTTCTTC.

This clone was detected only a few times. CDR3 nucleotides: TGTGCCAGCAGCTTAGAGATCAGGGGCGCCGAGCAGTACTTC. It specifies CASSLEIRGAEQYF. The chain recombines TRBV7-9 with TRBJ2-7; D possibly corresponds to TRBD1 (6 bases). CDR3 length: 14 residues. In germline, CDR1 is SEHNR, CDR2 FQNEAQ (reference sequence). Deletions cut 1 base from V and 6 bases from J, with 13 bases between.

CDR3 coding DNA: TGTGCCAGTTCCCCGGGACAGGGGGGGCATCAGCCCCAGCATTTT. This gives the protein CASSPGQGGHQPQHF. The chain couples TRBV19 to TRBJ1-5, with 11 bases identical to TRBD1. Germline assignment: CDR1 LNHDA and CDR2 SQIVND (reference sequence). This CDR3 is 15 amino acids long. V lost 8 bases and J lost 5; bases outside the gene matches: 8.

V is TRBV7-2 and J is TRBJ2-5; 12 nucleotides match TRBD2. The V gene end was trimmed by 5 bases and the J gene end by 1 base; junction bases not matched to a gene: 11. There are 18 residues in the CDR3. Germline values: CDR1 SGHTA, CDR2 FQGNSA. Written as DNA, the CDR3 is TGTGCCAGCAGCAATAAAAGGACTAGCGGGGTCTTCCAAGAGACCCAGTACTTC. Protein sequence: CASSNKRTSGVFQETQYF.

This clone was detected only a few times. This chain connects TRBV28 to TRBJ2-1, with TRBD1 identical over 11 bases. Germline assignment: CDR1 MDHEN and CDR2 SYDVKM. The J segment lost 7 bases and the V segment lost 8 bases, leaving 7 bases of the junction unmatched. This CDR3 region has 14 residues. In DNA form, the CDR3 reads TGTGCCAGCTACGGACAGGGGGCAAGGAATGAGCAGTTCTTC. Protein product: CASYGQGARNEQFF.

This chain connects TRBV29-1 to TRBJ1-1; TRBD1 matches at 7 bases. The CDR3 length is 13 residues. The V segment lost 6 bases and the J segment 4 bases; nucleotides outside the gene matches: 8. Germline assignment: CDR1 SQVTM and CDR2 ANQGSEA. The DNA for the CDR3 is TGCAGCGTCTCACAGGGGAGGGGCACTGAAGCTTTCTTT. This translates into CSVSQGRGTEAFF.

This clone was seen only once. V gene TRBV7-2 combines with J gene TRBJ2-7; TRBD2 matches at 7 bases. The V segment lost 5 bases and the J segment 6 bases; nucleotides outside the gene matches: 13. CDR1 SGHTA and CDR2 FQGNSA come from the germline V gene. The CDR3 is 15 residues long. The CDR3 DNA is TGTGCCAGCAGCCCCCGGTGGCGGGGGTCTGGCGAGCAGTACTTC. It yields the protein CASSPRWRGSGEQYF.

This chain links TRBV10-3 with TRBJ2-5; D uncertain. The V gene's germline CDR1 is ENHRY and CDR2 SYGVKD. The CDR3 sequence is 15 residues long. The V and J ends lost 0 bases and 4 bases respectively, with 12 bases between them. CDR3: CAISESPSRGETQYF. CDR3 sequence (DNA): TGTGCCATCAGTGAGTCACCCTCACGAGGAGAGACCCAGTACTTC.

The V call is TRBV6-1, the J call TRBJ1-3; tentative D call: TRBD1 (6 bases). The CDR3 has 17 amino acids. V dropped 4 bases and J dropped 0 bases, with 16 bases sitting between them. Germline V gene lookup returns CDR1 MNHNS and CDR2 SASEGT. The DNA for the CDR3 is TGTGCCAGCAGTGTTGTGGATTCGGGGGCCTCTGGAAACACCATATATTTT. Its protein product is CASSVVDSGASGNTIYF.

V usage is TRBV5-6 and J usage is TRBJ1-6; D is unclear. This CDR3 region has 14 residues. V was clipped by 2 bases and J by 7 bases, with 10 bases between them. CDR1 and CDR2 (germline): SGHDT, YYEEEE. The CDR3 sequence: CASSFQDPNSPLHF. For the CDR3, the DNA is TGTGCCAGCAGCTTCCAGGACCCCAATTCACCCCTCCACTTT.

V gene TRBV19 combines with J gene TRBJ1-4; 10 bases agree with TRBD1. Germline CDR1 is LNHDA and CDR2 is SQIVND (reference sequence). The CDR3 is 17 amino acids. V dropped 3 bases and J dropped 5; count of bases not matched to a gene: 9. As DNA, the CDR3 is TGTGCCAGTAGTATTTTCCGGAGGACAGGGGGGAATGAAAAACTGTTTTTT. This sequence encodes CASSIFRRTGGNEKLFF.

This chain links TRBV19 with TRBJ2-1; 15 bases match TRBD2. The length of the CDR3 is 18 residues. The germline gives CDR1 LNHDA, CDR2 SQIVND (reference sequence). V trimming: 3 bases; J trimming: 0 bases; junction bases outside the gene matches: 3. CDR3 region: CASSIGTSGGSSYNEQFF. CDR3 bases: TGTGCCAGTAGTATCGGGACTAGCGGGGGGAGCTCCTACAATGAGCAGTTCTTC.

The chain joins TRBV29-1 to TRBJ2-5; D perhaps matches TRBD2 (5 bases). Germline-derived CDR1 and CDR2 are SQVTM and ANQGSEA. This CDR3 spans 13 amino acids. Trimming took off 3 bases at V and 0 bases at J, with 8 bases between the two ends. CDR3 protein: CSVDEGNQETQYF. The CDR3 region has the DNA TGCAGCGTTGATGAGGGAAACCAAGAGACCCAGTACTTC.